In its sample, the clone carrying this TCR delta chain was seen once. TCRdb called clones from the RT-PCR reads again using CATT. The sample holds some 1,400 delta-chain clones, 10% seen once. This entry is derived from a study of gamma-delta T cells after stem cell transplantation. The source material was gamma-delta T cells. The sequence came from a human donor. It is not recorded whose cells these are; they may come from a transplant donor.

Here the CDR3 DNA reads TGTGCTCTTGGGGCATCCATCCCCTCCCGTTGGGGGATTAGACGCGGGTTCACCGATAAACTCATCTTT. Translation gives CALGASIPSRWGIRRGFTDKLIF. The V and J genes are TRDV1 and TRDJ1; 8 positions match TRDD3. TCRdb supplies no J gene; here it was assigned by aligning the nucleotide sequence to germline. Germline V CDR1 and CDR2: TSWWSYY, QGS. Trimming cost V 4 bases and J 1 base; bases outside gene matches: 29. The CDR3 extends over 23 amino acids.